The source of this TCR beta chain is a study of technical replicates of blood from a few donors. Worth noting for this clone: An end of the junction does not agree with germline; a read error may underlie this.

Measured with immunoSEQ multiplex PCR; TCRdb has only the in-frame clones, and not every one. This sample has tens of thousands of clones; approximately 96% occur once, and the top ten carry approximately 0.3%. The sequencing sample was made of T cells isolated from PBMCs. The clonotype comes from a human donor in good health.

The CDR3 loop reads CASSQGPAALHF. The CDR3 DNA is TGCGCCAGCAGCCAAGGGCCAGCGGCCCTCCATTTT. The V call is TRBV4-3, the J call TRBJ2-3; the D gene is possibly TRBD2 (5 bases). This CDR3 contains 12 residues. The germline V gene has CDR1 LGHNA and CDR2 YSLEER.